The T cell receptor beta chain described here comes from a study of CD8 T cells in ankylosing spondylitis. Study conclusions and caveats: CD8+ disease-linked clones were present at relatively low frequencies in blood. There was a TCR beta motif, made of several highly homologous variants, that appeared characteristic of ankylosing spondylitis blood.

Germline values: CDR1 DFQATT, CDR2 SNEGSKA (reference sequence). V was pared by 6 bases and J by 8 bases, with 11 bases of the junction left unmatched. The CDR3 totals 14 residues. TCRdb re-called the 5' RACE reads through MiXCR, storing one row per CDR3 protein. The profile shows about 240,000 distinct CDR3 sequences, 9.5% to 12% of them singletons. This clonotype was seen at least ten times. The antigen remains unidentified. The source of this sequence is a male donor with ankylosing spondylitis or in good health (not recorded which). The J gene is TRBJ2-1, the V gene TRBV20-1; 9 bases line up with TRBD2. The sequenced material came from blood, either unsorted or a sorted T cell fraction (not recorded which). The CDR3 DNA reads as TGCAGTGCAGGAGGGGCGGGGGGGCCGGATGAGCAGTTCTTC. As protein: CSAGGAGGPDEQFF.